Below are 32 T cell receptor beta chains sequenced from a single sample in a study of spatial heterogeneity in lung cancer. TCRdb fed the 5' RACE reads into MiXCR, producing one record per CDR3 protein. The sample includes roughly 46,000 distinct CDR3 sequences, approximately 10% of them seen just once. The time point was: sample taken at primary tumor resection. Unsorted whole RNA from tumor, nontumor lung or frozen PBMC underwent sequencing. Sequences were derived from PBMCs, sampled at surgery. The receptors were sampled from a female donor with early-stage non-small cell lung cancer.

The sample holds many counts of this clonotype. The chain combines TRBV6-6 with TRBJ2-6, with D possibly being TRBD2 (7 bases). The V end was cut by 2 bases, the J end by 0 bases, with 11 bases between. The CDR3 sequence is 17 residues long. Germline V gene lookup returns CDR1 MNHNY and CDR2 SVGAGI (reference sequence). CDR3 coding DNA: TGTGCCAGCAGTTACGGGCGGGGGCGCTCTGGGGCCAACGTCCTGACTTTC. This sequence encodes CASSYGRGRSGANVLTF.

The table lists this clonotype with a few counts. This chain uses TRBV6-1 with TRBJ2-2, with a tentative D call TRBD1 (6 bases). V gave up 2 bases and J gave up 4 bases, with 8 bases separating them. This CDR3 is built from 14 residues. Germline V gene sequence: CDR1 MNHNS, CDR2 SASEGT. The CDR3 bases are TGTGCCAGCAGTGAACGCAGGGGCACCGGGGAGCTGTTTTTT. Its protein product is CASSERRGTGELFF.

This clonotype was counted ten times or more. This rearrangement joins TRBV9 to TRBJ2-7, with a possible D match to TRBD1 (6 bases). The CDR3 is made up of 13 amino acids. Germline CDR1 and CDR2: SGDLS and YYNGEE. The germline V and J ends were trimmed by 7 bases and 2 bases, with 13 bases remaining between them. CDR3 nucleotides: TGTGCCAGCGGGCCAGGGGAGCCCTACGAGCAGTACTTC. As protein: CASGPGEPYEQYF.

The rearrangement joins TRBV6-2 or TRBV6-3 to TRBJ2-1, with D possibly TRBD1 on 6 matching bases. In germline, CDR1 is MNHEY, CDR2 SVGEGT. CDR3 size: 13 residues. V dropped 6 bases and J dropped 9 bases, with 15 bases sitting between them. Written as DNA, the CDR3 is TGTGCCAGCAGCCCCACAGGGCTTGGTGAGCAGTTCTTC. Encoded protein: CASSPTGLGEQFF.

This chain uses TRBV7-2 with TRBJ1-3; a possible D gene is TRBD1 (5 bases). Germline lookup yields CDR1 SGHTA and CDR2 FQGNSA. Trimming shortened V by 5 bases and J by 0 bases, and 11 bases separated the two germline ends. CDR3 length: 15 residues. The CDR3 nucleotides are TGTGCCAGCAGCGGGGGGGTCGTCTCTGGAAACACCATATATTTT. It encodes CASSGGVVSGNTIYF. Filled out from reference TRBV7-2 and TRBJ1-3, the complete variable domain reads GAGVSQSPSNKVTEKGKDVELRCDPISGHTALYWYRQSLGQGLEFLIYFQGNSAPDKSGLPSDRFSAERTGGSVSTLTIQRTQQEDSAVYLCASSGGVVSGNTIYFGEGSWLTVV.

The rearrangement links TRBV7-9 to TRBJ2-5; 10 nucleotides match TRBD1. CDR1 SEHNR and CDR2 FQNEAQ come from the germline V gene (reference sequence). The junction had 4 bases not matched to a gene; V was cut back by 1 base and J by 2 bases. This CDR3 comprises 16 residues. CDR3 nucleotide sequence: TGTGCCAGCAGCTTAGGGGACAGGGGCCCTCAAGAGACCCAGTACTTC. The encoded protein is CASSLGDRGPQETQYF.

This clonotype came up many times. The CDR3: CSARGNGGYNEQFF. DNA for the CDR3: TGCAGTGCTAGGGGGAACGGGGGCTACAATGAGCAGTTCTTC. J is TRBJ2-1 and V is TRBV20-1; TRBD2 is a possible D gene (6 bases). The CDR3 totals 14 residues. Per germline, CDR1 DFQATT and CDR2 SNEGSKA (reference sequence). Trimming took off 3 bases at V and 3 bases at J, with 12 bases between the two ends.

The chain joins TRBV10-3 to TRBJ2-7, with D perhaps matching TRBD2 (5 bases). The CDR3 totals 12 residues. Germline V gene lookup returns CDR1 ENHRY and CDR2 SYGVKD. Trimming cost V 3 bases and J 3 bases, with 6 bases left between them. The CDR3, as DNA: TGTGCCATCAGTGATCGGGGCTACGAGCAGTACTTC. This encodes CAISDRGYEQYF.

To note about this clonotype: No conserved phenylalanine or tryptophan ends this CDR3, so it is likely a read error. The chain is built from TRBV15 and TRBJ1-2, with D unresolved. V lost 0 bases, J lost 0 bases, and 5 bases lay in between. This CDR3 comprises 14 residues. Germline V CDR1 and CDR2: LNHNV, YYDKDF (reference sequence). Written as DNA, the CDR3 is TGTGCCACCAGCAGAGATCTCGCTAACTATGGCTACACCTAC. Its translation is CATSRDLANYGYTY.

For this clonotype: The CDR3 does not end in the conserved phenylalanine or tryptophan, so this is likely a read error. The chain carries TRBV18 and TRBJ2-7, with unresolved D. The CDR3 has 15 residues. Trimming shortened V by 6 bases and J by 2 bases, and 17 bases separated the two germline ends. Germline values: CDR1 KGHSH, CDR2 LQKENI. Written as DNA, the CDR3 is TGTGCCAGCTCCCCTCGATCGGCGGCCACCTACGAGCAGTACCTC. Translation: CASSPRSAATYEQYL.

The CDR3 nucleotides are TGTGCCAGCTCACCACTGGCGGGGGAAAACACCGGGGAGCTGTTTTTT. It codes for CASSPLAGENTGELFF. The chain links TRBV18 to TRBJ2-2, with TRBD2 matching 7 bases. The CDR3 has 16 amino acids. CDR1 is KGHSH, CDR2 LQKENI, per germline. Losses at the gene ends were 1 base for V and 2 bases for J; bases not matched to a gene: 4.

This clonotype was counted many times. The J gene is TRBJ2-3, the V gene TRBV7-2, with D unresolved. Trimming took 5 bases from V and 2 from J, leaving 20 bases between them. The CDR3 sequence is 17 residues long. Germline V gene data show CDR1 as SGHTA and CDR2 as FQGNSA. The CDR3: CASSRPARNTHTDTQYF. The CDR3 DNA reads TGTGCCAGCAGCCGCCCAGCTAGAAACACACACACAGATACGCAGTATTTT.

The V and J genes are TRBV2 and TRBJ2-5; TRBD1 or TRBD2 may be the D gene (5 bases each). Germline lookup yields CDR1 SNHLY and CDR2 FYNNEI. The CDR3 totals 15 residues. V lost 4 bases and J 4 bases, leaving 16 bases between the germline ends. This CDR3 reads CASSATGTRRETQYF. CDR3 DNA sequence: TGTGCCAGCAGTGCGACCGGGACCCGAAGAGAGACCCAGTACTTC.

The chain has TRBV20-1 and TRBJ1-4; D might be TRBD1 (5 bases). There are 15 residues in the CDR3. Germline values: CDR1 DFQATT, CDR2 SNEGSKA (reference sequence). V was clipped by 6 bases and J by 2 bases, with 16 bases between them. CDR3 DNA: TGCAGTGCCGGTACGGGACCGGGGACTAATGAAAAACTGTTTTTT. The encoded protein is CSAGTGPGTNEKLFF.

V and J are TRBV20-1 and TRBJ1-1; no reliable D call. Germline CDR1 is DFQATT and CDR2 is SNEGSKA (reference sequence). V shed 1 base and J shed 4 bases, with 10 bases lying between them. The CDR3 consists of 13 residues. The CDR3 sequence: CSARGEGLTEAFF. The CDR3 DNA is TGCAGTGCTAGAGGTGAAGGCCTCACTGAAGCTTTCTTT.

The sample holds a few counts of this clonotype. This chain uses TRBV7-9 with TRBJ2-5; TRBD2 aligns across 10 bases. Unmatched junction bases numbered 5, after V lost 4 bases and J lost 3 bases. The CDR3 sequence is 15 residues long. Germline V gene data show CDR1 as SEHNR and CDR2 as FQNEAQ (reference sequence). CDR3 DNA: TGTGCCAGCAGCTCCCCCGGGACTAGCGAAGAGACCCAGTACTTC. This sequence encodes CASSSPGTSEETQYF.

The gene calls are TRBV11-2 and TRBJ2-7; a weak D match, TRBD2 (6 bases). V lost 2 bases and J 7 bases, leaving 12 bases between the germline ends. The CDR3 sequence is 13 residues long. Germline V CDR1 and CDR2: SGHAT, FQNNGV. CDR3 nucleotide sequence: TGTGCCAGCAGCTTAAGACTAGAAGGGGAGCAGTACTTC. Translation: CASSLRLEGEQYF. The complete variable domain, with remaining parts taken from reference TRBV11-2 and TRBJ2-7, reads EAGVAQSPRYKIIEKRQSVAFWCNPISGHATLYWYQQILGQGPKLLIQFQNNGVVDDSQLPKDRFSAERLKGVDSTLKIQPAKLEDSAVYLCASSLRLEGEQYFGPGTRLTVT.

This chain connects TRBV25-1 to TRBJ2-7; D uncertain. Trimming left V 3 bases short and J 3 bases short, with 21 bases between. This CDR3 comprises 17 residues. CDR1 and CDR2 (germline): MGHDK, SYGVNS. CDR3 nucleotides: TGTGCCAGCAGTGAGCAAACCAGGAGACCCTCACACTACGAGCAGTACTTC. Translating it yields CASSEQTRRPSHYEQYF.

The sample holds a few counts of this clonotype. This rearrangement joins TRBV5-4 to TRBJ2-2; D is perhaps TRBD2 (6 bases). The CDR3 totals 14 residues. Germline V lookup: CDR1 SGHNT, CDR2 YYREEE (reference sequence). V lost 0 bases and J lost 7, with 10 bases in between. DNA for the CDR3: TGTGCCAGCAGCTTGGCCCGGAGGGACGGGGAGCTGTTTTTT. This encodes CASSLARRDGELFF.

This clonotype was counted between two and nine times. This chain joins TRBV7-9 and TRBJ2-3; 12 nucleotides align to TRBD2. The CDR3 runs 19 residues. Germline V gene sequence: CDR1 SEHNR, CDR2 FQNEAQ (reference sequence). Trimming took 4 bases from V and 0 from J; bases not matched to a gene: 11. The CDR3 is CASSSPTSGGGPSTDTQYF. The CDR3 DNA follows: TGTGCCAGCAGCTCCCCGACTAGCGGGGGAGGGCCCAGCACAGATACGCAGTATTTT.

This clonotype was counted only a few times. The CDR3 sequence is CASSDFSNQPQHF. CDR3 nucleotide sequence: TGTGCCAGCAGTGACTTTAGCAATCAGCCCCAGCATTTT. J is TRBJ1-5 and V is TRBV6-1; D gene unclear. The CDR3 consists of 13 residues. The ends were cut back, 3 bases at V and 0 bases at J, with 3 bases in the middle. The germline V gene has CDR1 MNHNS and CDR2 SASEGT.

V is TRBV7-2 and J is TRBJ2-2; D unresolved. Deletions cut 3 bases from V and 4 bases from J, with 15 bases between. CDR3 size: 16 residues. The V gene's germline CDR1 is SGHTA and CDR2 FQGNSA. Written as DNA, the CDR3 is TGTGCCAGCAGCTTTAGGTCACAAATGGGCACCGGGGAGCTGTTTTTT. Translated, it gives CASSFRSQMGTGELFF.

This clonotype has just a few counts. The V and J genes are TRBV5-1 and TRBJ2-3, with 7 bases matching TRBD2. Germline loops: CDR1 SGHRS, CDR2 YFSETQ. CDR3 length: 15 amino acids. Losses at the gene ends were 4 bases for V and 3 bases for J; bases not matched to a gene: 8. CDR3 amino acids: CASSRLAARTDTQYF. CDR3 coding DNA: TGCGCCAGCAGCCGCCTAGCGGCCCGGACAGATACGCAGTATTTT.

This clonotype was found a few times. The chain employs TRBV11-3 and TRBJ1-1, with a weak D call TRBD1 (5 bases). This CDR3 spans 13 amino acids. V lost 3 bases to trimming and J lost 7 bases, with 12 bases between them. The V gene's germline CDR1 is SGHNT and CDR2 YENEEA. The CDR3 loop is CASSLGMQGEAFF. The CDR3 DNA sequence: TGTGCCAGCAGCTTGGGGATGCAGGGTGAAGCTTTCTTT.

In its sample, this clonotype was seen a few times. This chain joins TRBV12-3 or TRBV12-4 and TRBJ1-5; D not resolved. CDR3 length equals 13 residues. V was shortened by 6 bases and J by 6 bases, with 12 bases between the two germline ends. CDR3 nucleotides: TGTGCCAGCAGCTCAGGCGGGAGTCAGCCCCAGCATTTT. It is translated as CASSSGGSQPQHF.

This clonotype showed up just a few times. The chain recombines TRBV18 with TRBJ1-1, with D perhaps matching TRBD1 (6 bases). The CDR3 runs to 14 residues. Trimming took 2 bases from V and 7 from J, leaving 14 bases between them. Germline CDR1 KGHSH, CDR2 LQKENI. CDR3 in amino acids: CASSPLTGNFEAFF. CDR3 in DNA: TGTGCCAGCTCACCATTGACAGGAAATTTTGAAGCTTTCTTT.

V is TRBV12-3 or TRBV12-4 and J is TRBJ2-1, with D tentatively TRBD1 or TRBD2 (6 bases each). Trimming shortened V by 8 bases and J by 0 bases, and 14 bases separated the two germline ends. The CDR3 contains 15 residues. The CDR3 region has the DNA TGTGCCAGCGCTAAGGAGGGGGGCTCCTACAATGAGCAGTTCTTC. Protein product: CASAKEGGSYNEQFF.

This clonotype was seen ten or more times. This chain connects TRBV12-3 or TRBV12-4 to TRBJ1-1, with D possibly TRBD1 on 5 matching bases. Trimming shortened V by 2 bases and J by 4 bases, and 8 bases separated the two germline ends. CDR3 size: 13 residues. This chain's CDR3 is CASSLMGGTEAFF. The DNA of the CDR3 is TGTGCCAGCAGTTTAATGGGGGGCACTGAAGCTTTCTTT.

V gene TRBV9 combines with J gene TRBJ2-5, with a tentative D call TRBD2 (5 bases). Looked up from germline, CDR1 is SGDLS and CDR2 is YYNGEE. The V end lost 4 bases, the J end lost 5 bases, and 18 bases lay between the germline ends. This CDR3 has 15 residues. The CDR3 loop reads CASSPALVERETQYF. CDR3 nucleotide sequence: TGTGCCAGCAGCCCCGCCTTGGTGGAGCGGGAGACCCAGTACTTC.

This clonotype was counted many times. The gene calls are TRBV12-3 or TRBV12-4 and TRBJ2-3, with no clear D. CDR3 size: 11 residues. V was pared by 4 bases and J by 5 bases, with 4 bases between. CDR3 region: CASSSEDTQYF. For the CDR3, the DNA is TGTGCCAGCAGTTCTGAAGATACGCAGTATTTT.

A remark on this clonotype: The conserved final phenylalanine or tryptophan is absent from the CDR3, which likely points to a read error. Because the CDR3's place on the DNA is in doubt, the DNA is left out and the CDR3 is given as listed by TCRdb. The genes are TRBV28 and TRBJ1-2; TRBD1 is taken as the D call from the table, unchecked against the DNA. From its first to its last residue, the CDR3 has 12 amino acids. Germline CDR1 is MDHEN and CDR2 is SYDVKM. The CDR3 region is CASSLPGTPLTL.

This clonotype was detected a few times. J is TRBJ1-6 and V is TRBV10-3; D is ambiguous. Trimming took 4 bases from V and 8 from J, leaving 9 bases between them. Germline assignment: CDR1 ENHRY and CDR2 SYGVKD. The CDR3 has 13 amino acids. For the CDR3, the DNA is TGTGCCATCAGTGGGGGTATCGATTCACCCCTCCACTTT. It yields the protein CAISGGIDSPLHF.